This T cell receptor (beta chain) appears in the sequencing data of a study of cytomegalovirus exposure and HLA in healthy donors. Clones were read by immunoSEQ multiplex PCR, and TCRdb kept only the in-frame ones, dropping some. The data hold 97,000 or so clones, with around nine tenths observed a single time. For this clone: Its antigen is still unknown.

Germline CDR1 and CDR2: LNHDA and SQIVND (reference sequence). After removal of 6 bases from V and 4 bases from J, the junction contained 13 bases not matched to a gene. CDR3 size: 16 residues. The approximately 120-subject validation cohort, separate from the approximately 670-subject first cohort, included the donors. Findings and caveats of the study: Overall, about 160 TCR beta chains were annotated as cytomegalovirus-associated.

The clonotype comes from a woman in her twenties or thirties in good health and CMV-seronegative. The chain carries TRBV19 and TRBJ1-2; 8 nucleotides agree with TRBD1. Sequenced material: PBMCs. Written as DNA, the CDR3 is TGTGCCAGTAGCATCAAGGCAGGGGGCGACTTCTATGGCTACACCTTC. Its protein is CASSIKAGGDFYGYTF.